The entry below gives a single TCR beta chain sequence along with its context. This record belongs to a study of cytomegalovirus exposure and HLA in healthy donors. PCR amplification relied on 60 Vbeta primers (plus 13 Jbeta primers). This table comes from immunoSEQ multiplex PCR, and its TCRdb copy is limited to in-frame clones, with some not included. The data contain some 100,000 clones, roughly three quarters of them seen just once; the ten biggest clones take up approximately 3.4%. Trimming took off 10 bases at V and 8 bases at J, with 23 bases between the two ends. Germline assignment: CDR1 MNHEY and CDR2 SVGAGI. This CDR3 region has 14 residues.

The V gene is TRBV6-5, the J gene TRBJ1-2; possibly TRBD1 for D (5 bases). Sequenced input: PBMCs. This receptor was taken from a male donor in good health and CMV-seropositive. DNA of the CDR3: TGTGCCACCAGGGAGCGGGGGGGGTCTAGCGGCTACACCTTC. It is translated as CATRERGGSSGYTF.